This TCR beta chain stems from a study of OX40 agonist ivuxolimab in advanced cancers. At the level of the study: A male proportion of approximately 80% was recorded, with mean age approximately 57 years and range roughly 23 to 85. Three patients, one with hepatocellular carcinoma and two with cutaneous melanoma, responded partially. Study outcomes and limitations: Compared with others, partial responders at 0.1-3.0 mg/kg displayed clonal expansion among the lowest.

This clone has a handful of counts. Its target is unknown. Some clones are missing from TCRdb's copy, which holds only in-frame ones; the method was immunoSEQ multiplex PCR. The sample has under 85,000 clones; over 70% are singletons. This CDR3 contains 16 residues. Trimming removed 4 bases from V and 3 bases from J, with 16 bases in between. Germline CDR1 and CDR2: MNHEY and SMNVEV (reference sequence). This chain joins TRBV27 and TRBJ2-1; D perhaps matches TRBD1 (6 bases). The receptor comes from an adult with an advanced solid tumor such as melanoma, head and neck, liver or kidney cancer. This material consisted of CD4+ or CD8+ T cells sorted from blood, taken in a trial of the OX40 agonist ivuxolimab. Written as DNA, the CDR3 is TGTGCCAGCAGTTCCACCGGGACACCAAGCTACAATGAGCAGTTCTTC. Translating it yields CASSSTGTPSYNEQFF.